Presented here are 32 T cell receptor beta chains from one specimen sequenced in a study of blood T cell repertoires in COVID-19. Clones were read by immunoSEQ multiplex PCR, and TCRdb kept only the in-frame ones, dropping some. The sample records around 40,000 clones, over 85% being singletons. Sequenced: peripheral blood. The source of these receptors is a human donor with active COVID-19. The donor label of this sample is uncertain.

This clone was observed once. This rearrangement joins TRBV7-2 to TRBJ1-1; 9 bases align to TRBD1. This CDR3 spans 14 amino acids. Germline V gives CDR1 SGHTA, CDR2 FQGNSA. V gave up 5 bases and J gave up 5 bases; unmatched junction bases: 6. This chain's CDR3 is CASSTQGAWTEAFF. The CDR3 DNA follows: TGTGCCAGCAGCACACAGGGGGCGTGGACTGAAGCTTTCTTT. Complete variable domain (other parts from reference TRBV7-2 and TRBJ1-1): GAGVSQSPSNKVTEKGKDVELRCDPISGHTALYWYRQSLGQGLEFLIYFQGNSAPDKSGLPSDRFSAERTGGSVSTLTIQRTQQEDSAVYLCASSTQGAWTEAFFGQGTRLTVV.

The chain has TRBV6-4 and TRBJ1-2; 9 nucleotides line up with TRBD1. Per the germline V gene, CDR1 is MRHNA and CDR2 is SNTAGT. The V gene end was trimmed by 5 bases and the J gene end by 4 bases; junction bases not matched to a gene: 2. The CDR3 covers 13 residues. The CDR3 region is CASSPDRGYGYTF. DNA of the CDR3: TGTGCCAGCAGTCCGGACAGGGGCTATGGCTACACCTTC.

The CDR3 nucleotides are TGTGCCAGCAGCTTCCAAACAGGGGGCACTGAAGCTTTCTTT. Its protein is CASSFQTGGTEAFF. The J gene is TRBJ1-1, the V gene TRBV7-2, with 8 bases identical to TRBD1. Germline V gene sequence: CDR1 SGHTA, CDR2 FQGNSA. V was pared by 3 bases and J by 4 bases, with 4 bases of the junction left unmatched. The CDR3 contains 14 residues.

The genes are TRBV6-5 and TRBJ1-2; 7 nucleotides agree with TRBD1. V was clipped by 5 bases and J by 5 bases; unmatched bases: 5. Looked up from germline, CDR1 is MNHEY and CDR2 is SVGAGI. The CDR3 spans 13 residues. CDR3 sequence reads: CASSRTGVYGYTF. The CDR3 DNA reads TGTGCCAGCAGTCGGACAGGCGTTTATGGCTACACCTTC.

The chain couples TRBV5-1 to TRBJ1-6, with 8 bases lining up with TRBD1. CDR3 length: 17 amino acids. The V and J ends lost 0 bases and 8 bases, in that order; junction bases with no gene match: 10. Germline values: CDR1 SGHRS, CDR2 YFSETQ. The DNA of the CDR3 is TGCGCCAGCAGCTTGGCTCAGGGCAGGGGGCGCGATTCACCCCTCCACTTT. Encoded protein: CASSLAQGRGRDSPLHF.

This CDR3 reads CASEPDRGFSGELFF. CDR3 nucleotides: TGTGCCTCTGAGCCGGACAGGGGATTTTCGGGGGAGCTGTTTTTT. The chain combines TRBV10-3 with TRBJ2-2; 9 bases fit TRBD1. Germline CDR1 ENHRY, CDR2 SYGVKD. The CDR3 extends over 15 amino acids. V was pared by 11 bases and J by 8 bases, with 15 bases of the junction left unmatched.

The rearrangement links TRBV7-2 to TRBJ2-3, with 8 bases fitting TRBD1. The germline V gene encodes CDR1 SGHTA and CDR2 FQGNSA. The CDR3 spans 14 residues. The V gene end was trimmed by 6 bases and the J gene end by 1 base; junction bases not matched to a gene: 3. CDR3 DNA: TGTGCCAGCAGTCCGGGACAGGGCACAGATACGCAGTATTTT. Protein sequence: CASSPGQGTDTQYF. Full variable domain (missing parts from reference TRBV7-2 and TRBJ2-3): GAGVSQSPSNKVTEKGKDVELRCDPISGHTALYWYRQSLGQGLEFLIYFQGNSAPDKSGLPSDRFSAERTGGSVSTLTIQRTQQEDSAVYLCASSPGQGTDTQYFGPGTRLTVL.

The chain links TRBV27 to TRBJ2-7; 7 nucleotides match TRBD1. Looked up from germline, CDR1 is MNHEY and CDR2 is SMNVEV (reference sequence). The ends lost 5 bases at V and 2 bases at J; junction bases unmatched: 6. This CDR3 comprises 14 residues. CDR3 nucleotides: TGTGCCAGCAGTACGACAGGGAAGGCCTACGAGCAGTACTTC. This translates into CASSTTGKAYEQYF.

The genes are TRBV6-5 and TRBJ1-6; tentative D call: TRBD1 (6 bases). V shed 0 bases and J shed 9 bases, with 15 bases lying between them. Germline CDR1 is MNHEY and CDR2 is SVGAGI. The CDR3 extends over 16 amino acids. Here the CDR3 DNA reads TGTGCCAGCAGTTACTCGGACGGGGGGCCTACTTCACCCCTCCACTTT. As protein: CASSYSDGGPTSPLHF.

The gene calls are TRBV6-2 or TRBV6-3 and TRBJ2-7; the match to TRBD1 covers 9 bases. In germline, CDR1 is MNHEY, CDR2 SVGEGT. V was pared by 1 base and J by 5 bases, with 6 bases of the junction left unmatched. This CDR3 spans 15 amino acids. For the CDR3, the DNA is TGTGCCAGCAGTTACTTAGGGACAGGGCCACACGAGCAGTACTTC. The encoded protein is CASSYLGTGPHEQYF.

The chain recombines TRBV18 with TRBJ2-3; TRBD2 might be the D (5 bases). This CDR3 has 15 amino acids. The V gene's germline CDR1 is KGHSH and CDR2 LQKENI. V was pared by 2 bases and J by 4 bases, with 13 bases between. The CDR3 nucleotides are TGTGCCAGCTCACCAGACCCGGGGTCGGCAGATACGCAGTATTTT. Translated: CASSPDPGSADTQYF.

V is TRBV5-1 and J is TRBJ1-5; unclear D gene. The germline V gene has CDR1 SGHRS and CDR2 YFSETQ. There are 15 residues in the CDR3. The V end was cut by 8 bases, the J end by 0 bases, with 15 bases between. The CDR3, as DNA: TGCGCCAGTCCCTTCGCCGAGGATAGCAATCAGCCCCAGCATTTT. Translating gives CASPFAEDSNQPQHF.

The chain carries TRBV4-2 and TRBJ2-7; weak D call: TRBD1 (5 bases). The germline CDR1 and CDR2 sequences are LGHNA and YNFKEQ. The CDR3 contains 14 residues. V lost 0 bases and J 5 bases, leaving 11 bases between the germline ends. CDR3 region: CASSQDKGMNEQYF. CDR3 nucleotide sequence: TGTGCCAGCAGCCAAGACAAGGGGATGAACGAGCAGTACTTC.

The chain has TRBV28 and TRBJ1-1, with D uncertain. V lost 8 bases, J lost 0 bases, and 7 bases lay in between. The CDR3 has 12 amino acids. Germline V gene lookup returns CDR1 MDHEN and CDR2 SYDVKM. In nucleotides, the CDR3 is TGTGCCAGCTGGGCAGTGAACACTGAAGCTTTCTTT. This encodes CASWAVNTEAFF.

The V and J genes are TRBV2 and TRBJ2-5; 8 bases map to TRBD2. Germline values: CDR1 SNHLY, CDR2 FYNNEI. The V and J ends lost 5 bases and 4 bases, in that order; junction bases with no gene match: 3. The CDR3 sequence is 13 residues long. CDR3 residues: CASSKTSAETQYF. CDR3 nucleotides: TGTGCCAGCAGTAAGACTAGCGCAGAGACCCAGTACTTC. Full variable domain (missing parts from reference TRBV2 and TRBJ2-5): EPEVTQTPSHQVTQMGQEVILRCVPISNHLYFYWYRQILGQKVEFLVSFYNNEISEKSEIFDDQFSVERPDGSNFTLKIRSTKLEDSAMYFCASSKTSAETQYFGPGTRLLVL.

The chain couples TRBV7-2 to TRBJ1-2, with 9 bases aligning to TRBD1. Trimming removed 7 bases from V and 0 bases from J; junction bases left unmatched: 12. Germline V gene data show CDR1 as SGHTA and CDR2 as FQGNSA. CDR3 length: 17 amino acids. The CDR3 sequence: CASNPGTGNLANYGYTF. CDR3 DNA: TGTGCCAGCAATCCCGGGACAGGGAATTTGGCTAACTATGGCTACACCTTC. Full variable domain (remainder filled in from reference TRBV7-2 and TRBJ1-2): GAGVSQSPSNKVTEKGKDVELRCDPISGHTALYWYRQSLGQGLEFLIYFQGNSAPDKSGLPSDRFSAERTGGSVSTLTIQRTQQEDSAVYLCASNPGTGNLANYGYTFGSGTRLTVV.

The rearrangement links TRBV6-5 to TRBJ1-6; 7 positions agree with TRBD1. The V gene's germline CDR1 is MNHEY and CDR2 SVGAGI. V shed 9 bases, J shed 9 bases, and the junction held 8 bases outside the gene matches. The CDR3 loop spans 13 amino acids. The CDR3 bases are TGTGCCAGTATGACAGGGACGCGTTCACCCCTCCACTTT. Protein: CASMTGTRSPLHF.

This clone came up once. The rearrangement joins TRBV15 to TRBJ1-5; perhaps TRBD1 as D (5 bases). Looked up from germline, CDR1 is LNHNV and CDR2 is YYDKDF (reference sequence). V gave up 6 bases and J gave up 4 bases, with 16 bases separating them. This CDR3 is built from 15 residues. CDR3 protein: CATRPQGRGNQPQHF. In DNA, the CDR3 is TGTGCCACCAGACCTCAGGGAAGGGGTAATCAGCCCCAGCATTTT.

The chain recombines TRBV11-3 with TRBJ2-2; D is perhaps TRBD1 (6 bases). The V and J ends lost 3 bases and 1 base respectively, with 9 bases between them. Germline V lookup: CDR1 SGHNT, CDR2 YENEEA. CDR3 length: 15 amino acids. CDR3 nucleotides: TGTGCCAGCAGCTTCAAGGGGGTGAACACCGGGGAGCTGTTTTTT. This encodes CASSFKGVNTGELFF.

The rearrangement joins TRBV2 to TRBJ2-5, with a weak D call TRBD1 (5 bases). Trimming stripped 7 bases from V and 9 bases from J, with 24 bases between. The CDR3 extends over 15 amino acids. Germline CDR1 and CDR2: SNHLY and FYNNEI. The CDR3 nucleotides are TGTGCCAGCATCCCCGGCAGGGCGGCCCAAGATGCCCAGTACTTC. It translates to CASIPGRAAQDAQYF.

DNA for the CDR3: TGTGCCAGCAGCCGTTCCCTAGCGGGAGGGCCGGAGTACGAGCAGTACTTC. Its protein is CASSRSLAGGPEYEQYF. The chain recombines TRBV7-6 with TRBJ2-7, with TRBD2 identical over 12 bases. The CDR3 consists of 17 residues. V gave up 5 bases and J gave up 4 bases; unmatched junction bases: 12. Per the germline V gene, CDR1 is SGHVS and CDR2 is FNYEAQ.

The V call is TRBV10-3, the J call TRBJ2-2; D might be TRBD2 (6 bases). The CDR3 consists of 14 residues. Trimming removed 0 bases from V and 9 bases from J, with 11 bases in between. Germline V CDR1 and CDR2: ENHRY, SYGVKD. Here the CDR3 reads CAISESGGSWELFF. For the CDR3, the DNA is TGTGCCATCAGTGAGTCTGGGGGGTCGTGGGAGCTGTTTTTT.

The V gene is TRBV19, the J gene TRBJ1-1; D call uncertain. CDR3 length equals 14 residues. Trimming left V 5 bases short and J 4 bases short, with 14 bases between. The germline V gene has CDR1 LNHDA and CDR2 SQIVND (reference sequence). As DNA, the CDR3 is TGTGCCAGTAGTCCCACGGGGAGGCGCACTGAAGCTTTCTTT. This sequence encodes CASSPTGRRTEAFF.

The rearrangement joins TRBV27 to TRBJ1-1; D is unclear. V was clipped by 3 bases and J by 4 bases, with 9 bases between them. The CDR3 loop spans 13 amino acids. Per the germline V gene, CDR1 is MNHEY and CDR2 is SMNVEV (reference sequence). CDR3 bases: TGTGCCAGCAGTTTCGGGTTCGGCACTGAAGCTTTCTTT. Translating it yields CASSFGFGTEAFF.

The rearrangement joins TRBV5-6 to TRBJ1-2, with D perhaps matching TRBD1 (5 bases). CDR3 size: 14 residues. The germline CDR1 and CDR2 sequences are SGHDT and YYEEEE. The ends were cut back, 0 bases at V and 4 bases at J, with 10 bases in the middle. The CDR3 DNA reads TGTGCCAGCAGCTTGGGTAGGGGAAGCTATGGCTACACCTTC. Translation: CASSLGRGSYGYTF.

The V and J genes are TRBV18 and TRBJ1-2, with a weak D call TRBD1 (5 bases). Germline V gene data show CDR1 as KGHSH and CDR2 as LQKENI. Trimming stripped 1 base from V and 6 bases from J, with 9 bases between. The CDR3 has 13 amino acids. The CDR3 sequence: CASSPLRVNGYTF. The CDR3, as DNA: TGTGCCAGCTCACCACTCAGGGTAAATGGCTACACCTTC.

The V call is TRBV7-9, the J call TRBJ1-3, with a tentative D call TRBD1 (6 bases). This CDR3 has 17 residues. The germline V and J ends were trimmed by 1 base and 0 bases, with 13 bases remaining between them. Germline V lookup: CDR1 SEHNR, CDR2 FQNEAQ (reference sequence). CDR3 residues: CASSLVAGAFSGNTIYF. Here the CDR3 DNA reads TGTGCCAGCAGCTTAGTTGCAGGGGCCTTCTCTGGAAACACCATATATTTT.

The chain has TRBV28 and TRBJ1-1, with 9 nucleotides matching TRBD1. This CDR3 has 16 residues. The V segment lost 4 bases and the J segment 10 bases; nucleotides outside the gene matches: 16. Germline CDR1 and CDR2: MDHEN and SYDVKM. CDR3 in amino acids: CASSSGAGTGRFGAFF. The CDR3 DNA reads TGTGCCAGCAGTTCAGGGGCTGGGACAGGGCGGTTCGGAGCTTTCTTT.

The chain couples TRBV24-1 to TRBJ2-1; TRBD1 aligns across 7 bases. The CDR3 consists of 16 residues. V shed 9 bases, J shed 8 bases, and the junction held 18 bases outside the gene matches. Germline V gene sequence: CDR1 KGHDR, CDR2 SFDVKD. Written as DNA, the CDR3 is TGTGCCACCCAACCTACCTTGGCAGGGGGTTTAGATGAGCAGTTCTTC. This translates into CATQPTLAGGLDEQFF.

This chain joins TRBV5-4 and TRBJ2-2, with 7 positions matching TRBD1. The junction had 5 bases not matched to a gene; V was cut back by 5 bases and J by 7 bases. From germline, CDR1 is SGHNT and CDR2 YYREEE (reference sequence). CDR3 size: 13 residues. CDR3 nucleotide sequence: TGTGCCAGCAGGGACAGGTCAGACGGGGAGCTGTTTTTT. As protein: CASRDRSDGELFF.

V usage is TRBV3-1 (or the pseudogene TRBV3-2) and J usage is TRBJ2-5, with 13 positions matching TRBD2. This CDR3 has 15 amino acids. The V and J ends lost 3 bases and 5 bases, in that order; junction bases with no gene match: 3. Looked up from germline, CDR1 is LGHDT and CDR2 is YNNKEL (reference sequence). The CDR3 bases are TGTGCCAGCAGCCACCGGACTAGCGGGAGTGAGACCCAGTACTTC. It codes for CASSHRTSGSETQYF.

The chain recombines TRBV7-2 with TRBJ2-7; 8 bases align to TRBD1. Germline values: CDR1 SGHTA, CDR2 FQGNSA. There are 15 residues in the CDR3. The trim removed 5 bases at V and 0 bases at J, leaving 6 bases unmatched. The DNA of the CDR3 is TGTGCCAGCAGCCTACGACAGGGGCCCTCCTACGAGCAGTACTTC. This translates into CASSLRQGPSYEQYF.